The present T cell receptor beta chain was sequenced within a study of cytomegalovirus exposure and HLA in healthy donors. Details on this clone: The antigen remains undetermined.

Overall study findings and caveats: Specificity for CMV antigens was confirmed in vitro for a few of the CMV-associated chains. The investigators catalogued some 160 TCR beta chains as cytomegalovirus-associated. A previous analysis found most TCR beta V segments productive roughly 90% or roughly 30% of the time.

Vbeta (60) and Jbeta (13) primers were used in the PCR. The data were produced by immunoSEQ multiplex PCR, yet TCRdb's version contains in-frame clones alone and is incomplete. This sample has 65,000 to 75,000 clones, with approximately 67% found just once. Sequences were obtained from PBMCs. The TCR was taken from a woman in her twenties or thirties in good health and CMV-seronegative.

CDR3 nucleotides: TGTGCCAGCAGCGCGACAGGGCCCTATGGCTACACCTTC. It specifies CASSATGPYGYTF. This chain connects TRBV6-6 to TRBJ1-2, with 7 bases identical to TRBD1. Germline V gene sequence: CDR1 MNHNY, CDR2 SVGAGI (reference sequence). The CDR3 spans 13 residues. Trimming took 6 bases from V and 4 from J; bases not matched to a gene: 5.